This T cell receptor beta chain is from a study of blood T cell repertoires in COVID-19. The study drew participants aged about 18 to 95 years from under 30 US areas. Cohorts were determined from participant-reported clinical history. The CDR3 is 13 amino acids. V was clipped by 7 bases and J by 7 bases, with 14 bases between them. Looked up from germline, CDR1 is SEHNR and CDR2 is FQNEAQ (reference sequence). The table came from immunoSEQ multiplex PCR; TCRdb's copy has only in-frame clones and leaves some out. The table has about 170,000 clones, around 82% seen once. This chain links TRBV7-9 with TRBJ1-5; D possibly corresponds to TRBD1 (5 bases). Sequenced material: PBMCs or T cells enriched from blood (not recorded which). This sequence originates from a woman between 50 and 59 years old in a cohort exposed to, infected with or recovered from COVID-19 (not recorded which). CDR3 in DNA: TGTGCCAGCACTCCAGGGTCAGGACAGCCCCAGCATTTT. It translates to CASTPGSGQPQHF.